The rows below give T cell receptor beta chains drawn from one sample of a study of blood T cell repertoires in COVID-19. Measured with immunoSEQ multiplex PCR; TCRdb has only the in-frame clones, and not every one. The table includes 220,000 or so clones, roughly 89% detected once. Sequences were obtained from PBMCs or T cells enriched from blood (not recorded which). These receptors all stem from a woman aged 40 to 50 who had recovered from COVID-19. Each CDR3 is given with its conserved first and last residue. The D gene is left open where the match is weak. Clone size is stated in some rows and not others, as once, few, many or a class when expanded.

NA,16,TRBV28,TRBD1,TRBJ1-2,TGTGCCAGCACCCTAGGCGGGGACAGGGGGCGGAGCGGCTACACCTTC,CASTLGGDRGRSGYTF
NA,18,TRBV7-2,TRBD2,TRBJ2-2,TGTGCCAGCAGCTTTGCCGGTGGCGGGAGGGGGGGCACCGGGGAGCTGTTTTTT,CASSFAGGGRGGTGELFF
NA,14,TRBV27,NA,TRBJ1-2,TGTGCCAGCAGTTTTCAGGACAGTGGGTATGGCTACACCTTC,CASSFQDSGYGYTF
NA,16,TRBV4-1,NA,TRBJ1-3,TGCGCCAGCAGCCAGTCTATCGCGGAGGGAGGAAACACCATATATTTT,CASSQSIAEGGNTIYF
NA,14,TRBV7-2,NA,TRBJ1-2,TGTGCCAGCAGCTCCTCGCGGGCGAACTATGGCTACACCTTC,CASSSSRANYGYTF
NA,13,TRBV6-5,NA,TRBJ1-1,TGTGCCAGCAGTTACCCACCCCCAGGGTCGGTTTTCTTT,CASSYPPPGSVFF
NA,14,TRBV30,TRBD1,TRBJ1-4,TGTGCCTGGGGGGGACAGGGTCTCTATGAAAAACTGTTTTTT,CAWGGQGLYEKLFF
NA,14,TRBV7-2,TRBD2,TRBJ2-7,TGTGCCAGCAGCTTCCTAGCGGTCTCCTACGAGCAGTACTTC,CASSFLAVSYEQYF
NA,13,TRBV19,TRBD1,TRBJ2-1,TGTGCCAGTGTGGGACAGACCTACAATGAGCAGTTCTTC,CASVGQTYNEQFF
NA,15,TRBV9,TRBD2,TRBJ2-1,TGTGCCAGCAGCCCCGAGGGAGGGATATACAATGAGCAGTTCTTC,CASSPEGGIYNEQFF
NA,15,TRBV3-1/TRBV3-2,TRBD1,TRBJ1-2,TGTGCCAGCAGCCAAACCGGGACAGGGTTGCATGGCTACACCTTC,CASSQTGTGLHGYTF
NA,14,TRBV30,TRBD2,TRBJ2-3,TGTGCCTGGAGTCGGCGGGGGAGCACAGATACGCAGTATTTT,CAWSRRGSTDTQYF
few,15,TRBV4-1,TRBD2,TRBJ2-1,TGCGCCAGCAGCCAAGGACTAGCGGGAAACAATGAGCAGTTCTTC,CASSQGLAGNNEQFF
NA,15,TRBV7-2,TRBD1,TRBJ2-1,TGTGCCAGCAGCCCCGACAGGGGCCCCTACAATGAGCAGTTCTTC,CASSPDRGPYNEQFF
NA,13,TRBV28,TRBD1,TRBJ1-6,TGTGCCAGCAGTTGGACAGGGGTTTCACCCCTCCACTTT,CASSWTGVSPLHF
NA,12,TRBV28,TRBD1,TRBJ1-2,TGTGCCAGCAGTCCCCCAGGGGGTGGCTACACCTTC,CASSPPGGGYTF
once,16,TRBV27,TRBD2,TRBJ2-1,TGTGCCAGCAGACGATCAATCCGGGACTACTACAATGAGCAGTTCTTC,CASRRSIRDYYNEQFF
once,14,TRBV28,TRBD2,TRBJ2-3,TGTGCCAGCAGACTAGCGGGGAGGGCAGATACGCAGTATTTT,CASRLAGRADTQYF
NA,13,TRBV27,NA,TRBJ1-5,TGTGCCAGCAGTTTACTTGGCAATCAGCCCCAGCATTTT,CASSLLGNQPQHF
NA,18,TRBV7-2,NA,TRBJ1-6,TGTGCCAGCAGCTTAGATTGGGCAGGGTCGGCCTATAATTCACCCCTCCACTTT,CASSLDWAGSAYNSPLHF
few,13,TRBV3-1/TRBV3-2,NA,TRBJ1-1,TGTGCCAGCAGCCAAGTTCCGGGCACTGAAGCTTTCTTT,CASSQVPGTEAFF
NA,13,TRBV3-1/TRBV3-2,TRBD2,TRBJ2-3,TGTGCCAGCACCTCCGGGACTATTGCGACGCAGTATTTT,CASTSGTIATQYF
NA,14,TRBV2,TRBD2,TRBJ2-1,TGTGCCAGCAAGGACTCCAGCACTAGCGATGAGCAGTTCTTC,CASKDSSTSDEQFF
NA,17,TRBV3-1/TRBV3-2,TRBD1,TRBJ2-7,TGTGCCAGCAGCTCTTTTACCGGGACAGATAGCTCCTACGAGCAGTACTTC,CASSSFTGTDSSYEQYF
once,15,TRBV6-6,TRBD2,TRBJ2-7,TGTGCCAGCGGCCCCCGGACTAGCGGGAGCTACGAGCAGTACTTC,CASGPRTSGSYEQYF
once,15,TRBV11-3,TRBD1,TRBJ2-1,TGTGCCAGCAGCTCAGGGACAGGGGGCCGGAATGAGCAGTTCTTC,CASSSGTGGRNEQFF
NA,15,TRBV11-2,NA,TRBJ1-5,TGTGCCAGCAGCTTAGTCCCCGGGAGCAATCAGCCCCAGCATTTT,CASSLVPGSNQPQHF
NA,14,TRBV7-2,NA,TRBJ2-2,TGTGCCAGCAGCTTTGGGCTGGACACCGGGGAGCTGTTTTTT,CASSFGLDTGELFF
few,14,TRBV11-2,NA,TRBJ1-2,TGTGCCAGCAGCGCCCCAGGTTCTAACTATGGCTACACCTTC,CASSAPGSNYGYTF
NA,18,TRBV21-1,NA,TRBJ2-6,TGTGCCAGCAGCTTCGAGCGAGACAGGCCCTCTGGGGCCAACGTCCTGACTTTC,CASSFERDRPSGANVLTF
few,14,TRBV28,TRBD1,TRBJ1-2,TGTGCCAGCAGTGTTGACAGGGGGCGCGGGGGCTACACCTTC,CASSVDRGRGGYTF
NA,12,TRBV28,TRBD1,TRBJ2-1,TGTGCCAGCAGTTTATTGTCCAGGGGGAAGTTCTTC,CASSLLSRGKFF
NA,16,TRBV19,TRBD1,TRBJ2-1,TGTGCCAGTAGTATTTTACCGGGACAGGTACACAATGAGCAGTTCTTC,CASSILPGQVHNEQFF
NA,13,TRBV18,NA,TRBJ2-1,TGTGCCAGCTCACCACGAGAAGGGGATGAGCAGTTCTTC,CASSPREGDEQFF
NA,15,TRBV11-2,NA,TRBJ2-5,TGTGCCAGCAGCCCCCCCGGGGGAGAACAAGAGACCCAGTACTTC,CASSPPGGEQETQYF
NA,15,TRBV7-9,NA,TRBJ2-3,TGTGCCAGCAGCACCCGGACTTCCGTGGCAGATACGCAGTATTTT,CASSTRTSVADTQYF
NA,14,TRBV5-4,TRBD2,TRBJ2-1,TGTGCCAGCAGCATTCTAGCGGTATACAATGAGCAGTTCTTC,CASSILAVYNEQFF
NA,13,TRBV7-9,TRBD1,TRBJ1-2,TGTGCCAGCAGTCAGGGGGAGAACTATGGCTACACCTTC,CASSQGENYGYTF
NA,15,TRBV27,TRBD1,TRBJ2-5,TGTGCCAGCAAAACGCAGGGGGTCCCCGTAGGGACCCAGTACTTC,CASKTQGVPVGTQYF
NA,14,TRBV27,TRBD1,TRBJ1-5,TGTGCCAGGAGTTGGGACAGGGGTAATCAGCCCCAGCATTTT,CARSWDRGNQPQHF
NA,16,TRBV7-9,TRBD2,TRBJ2-3,TGTGCCAGCAGCCTCGGGACTAGCGGGAGCACAGATACGCAGTATTTT,CASSLGTSGSTDTQYF
NA,14,TRBV15,NA,TRBJ2-7,TGTGCCACCAGCAGAGGTCAGGTCCCCTACGAGCAGTACTTC,CATSRGQVPYEQYF
NA,13,TRBV24-1,TRBD1,TRBJ1-1,TGTGCCACCGCACAGGGGGTAAACACTGAAGCTTTCTTT,CATAQGVNTEAFF
NA,14,TRBV7-2,TRBD1,TRBJ1-1,TGTGCCAGCAGCTGGGACAGATCGAACACTGAAGCTTTCTTT,CASSWDRSNTEAFF
NA,13,TRBV28,TRBD2,TRBJ2-1,TGTGCCAGCAGCCGGGGGGTTTACAATGAGCAGTTCTTC,CASSRGVYNEQFF
few,15,TRBV28,NA,TRBJ2-1,TGTGCCAGCAGGCAGACTAGAACGCCGGTCCATGAGCAGTTCTTC,CASRQTRTPVHEQFF